These T cell receptor beta chains were read from a single sample in a study of T cell responses to AZD1222 COVID-19 vaccine. Sequenced by immunoSEQ multiplex PCR; TCRdb stores in-frame clones only, minus some. The sample comprises approximately 94,000 clones, about 90% of which are singletons, and 1.5% to 2% rests with the top ten. This material consisted of peripheral blood, taken on day 0 of AZD1222 vaccination. The origin of the receptors is an adult in good health. Both conserved end residues are part of each CDR3. A D gene is named only where the DNA matches it firmly. Only some rows state a clone size, as once, few, many or a class for expanded clones.

d_gene,j_gene,abundance,v_gene,CDR3nt,CDR3aa
-,TRBJ1-4,-,TRBV18,TGTGCCAGCTCACCTGCGGTCGGAGAAATCGTAAAACTGTTTTTT,CASSPAVGEIVKLFF
-,TRBJ1-6,-,TRBV20-1,TGCAGTGCTAGTAGGGAAACCATAAATTCACCCCTCCACTTT,CSASRETINSPLHF
-,TRBJ1-5,-,TRBV28,TGTGCCAGCAGTTTTTTTAGCAATCAGCCCCAGCATTTT,CASSFFSNQPQHF
-,TRBJ1-6,-,TRBV4-1,TGCGCCAGCAGCCAATTCCCGGGGCAAGCGTATAATTCACCCCTCCACTTT,CASSQFPGQAYNSPLHF
-,TRBJ2-1,-,TRBV18,TGTGCCAGCTCACCCCCGGCGAAGCAGGATGAGCAGTTCTTC,CASSPPAKQDEQFF
TRBD1,TRBJ1-3,-,TRBV3-1/TRBV3-2,TGTGCCAGCAGCCAACAGACAGGGGGAAACACCATATATTTT,CASSQQTGGNTIYF
-,TRBJ2-3,-,TRBV12-3/TRBV12-4,TGTGCCAGCAGTTTACGGGAATCCTTGGATTTT,CASSLRESLDF
TRBD2,TRBJ2-7,-,TRBV15,TGTGCCACCAGCAGAGATGGGACTAGCGGGAGGTCCCTGATGTACTTC,CATSRDGTSGRSLMYF
-,TRBJ1-1,-,TRBV7-9,TGTGCCAGCAGCTTAGGCTTCGGCGGGACGCAAAACACTGAAGCTTTCTTT,CASSLGFGGTQNTEAFF
-,TRBJ1-3,-,TRBV28,TGTGCCAGCGCCAGGGGTTCGGGAAACACCATATATTTT,CASARGSGNTIYF
-,TRBJ2-5,-,TRBV24-1,TGTGCCACCAGTGATTCTTGGGTACATCGGGAGACCCAGTACTTC,CATSDSWVHRETQYF
-,TRBJ2-1,-,TRBV30,TGTGCCTGGAAGTCGTACTCCAATGAGCAGTTCTTC,CAWKSYSNEQFF
-,TRBJ1-5,-,TRBV12-3/TRBV12-4,TGTGCCAGCACCCGGGGGCAGAATCAGCCCCAGCATTTT,CASTRGQNQPQHF
TRBD1,TRBJ1-5,-,TRBV5-1,TGCGCCAGCAGCTCCGGGACAGGGATCAATCAGCCCCAGCATTTT,CASSSGTGINQPQHF
-,TRBJ1-2,-,TRBV7-9,TGTGCCAGCAGCTACAGGGTAGGCTATGGCTACACCTTC,CASSYRVGYGYTF
TRBD2,TRBJ2-7,-,TRBV19,TGTGCCAGTAGTGCAAGGACTAGCGGGAGGAACTACGAGCAGTACTTC,CASSARTSGRNYEQYF
-,TRBJ1-5,-,TRBV3-1/TRBV3-2,TGTGCCAGCAGCCAAGACTCCCTGGCAGGGAGTCAGCCCCAGCATTTT,CASSQDSLAGSQPQHF
TRBD1,TRBJ2-1,once,TRBV10-3,TGTGCCATCAGTGGGACCAGGGGGTTCTACAATGAGCAGTTCTTC,CAISGTRGFYNEQFF
TRBD2,TRBJ2-7,once,TRBV6-2/TRBV6-3,TGTGCCAGCAGTTTATTACTAGCGGCAAACCCATACGAGCAGTACTTC,CASSLLLAANPYEQYF
-,TRBJ2-5,-,TRBV28,TGTGCCAGCAGTTTGTCACATACAACTTACCAAGAGACCCAGTACTTC,CASSLSHTTYQETQYF
TRBD1,TRBJ1-2,-,TRBV28,TGTGCCAGCAGTGCCCCCTTCCGGGACAGAACTTATGGCTACACCTTC,CASSAPFRDRTYGYTF
-,TRBJ1-1,-,TRBV27,TGTGCCAGCAGCCTAAACTTGAACACTGAAGCTTTCTTT,CASSLNLNTEAFF
TRBD2,TRBJ2-2,-,TRBV28,TGTGCCAGCACCCCCCGACTAGCGGGAGTGCCGGAGCTGTTTTTT,CASTPRLAGVPELFF